The next 28 T cell receptor beta chains were all read from a single sample in a study of blood T cell repertoires in COVID-19. Measured with immunoSEQ multiplex PCR; TCRdb has only the in-frame clones, and not every one. This sample yields about 140,000 clones, of which roughly 85% are seen a single time; around 2.9% belongs to the top ten. The sequencing input was peripheral blood. Every receptor here comes from a man between 50 and 59 years old with acute or convalescent COVID-19.

The CDR3 nucleotides are TGTGCCAGCAGACCGGGGACAGGCTATGGCTACACCTTC. This gives the protein CASRPGTGYGYTF. The genes are TRBV12-3 or TRBV12-4 and TRBJ1-2; 8 positions agree with TRBD1. This CDR3 contains 13 residues. With V trimmed by 6 bases and J by 4 bases, 4 bases remained unmatched.

The rearrangement uses TRBV5-4 and TRBJ2-2; 11 bases map to TRBD1. This CDR3 is built from 15 residues. Trimming cost V 4 bases and J 6 bases; bases outside gene matches: 5. Looked up from germline, CDR1 is SGHNT and CDR2 is YYREEE (reference sequence). The CDR3 nucleotides are TGTGCCAGCAGCGACGCGGGACAGGGGGCCGGGGAGCTGTTTTTT. Encoded protein: CASSDAGQGAGELFF.

CDR3: CASSDRKLSNYGYTF. The CDR3 DNA is TGTGCCAGCAGTGACCGAAAGCTTTCTAACTATGGCTACACCTTC. V and J are TRBV6-4 and TRBJ1-2; D gene unclear. From germline, CDR1 is MRHNA and CDR2 SNTAGT. V lost 2 bases and J 0 bases, leaving 10 bases between the germline ends. The CDR3 spans 15 residues.

The rearrangement links TRBV19 to TRBJ1-5; 10 bases line up with TRBD1. The CDR3 covers 16 residues. Trimming cost V 5 bases and J 1 base; bases outside gene matches: 5. Germline CDR1 is LNHDA and CDR2 is SQIVND (reference sequence). The CDR3 region is CASSVGTGASNQPQHF. The CDR3 DNA reads TGTGCCAGTAGTGTCGGGACAGGGGCGAGCAATCAGCCCCAGCATTTT.

The genes are TRBV2 and TRBJ1-1; D call uncertain. V was pared by 7 bases and J by 0 bases, with 9 bases between. The CDR3 is made up of 13 amino acids. Looked up from germline, CDR1 is SNHLY and CDR2 is FYNNEI. The CDR3 is CASIREVNTEAFF. In DNA form, the CDR3 reads TGTGCCAGCATAAGGGAGGTGAACACTGAAGCTTTCTTT. Supplemented by reference TRBV2 and TRBJ1-1, the full variable domain reads EPEVTQTPSHQVTQMGQEVILRCVPISNHLYFYWYRQILGQKVEFLVSFYNNEISEKSEIFDDQFSVERPDGSNFTLKIRSTKLEDSAMYFCASIREVNTEAFFGQGTRLTVV.

This clone was observed a few times. The chain is built from TRBV9 and TRBJ1-1; tentative D call: TRBD1 (6 bases). From germline, CDR1 is SGDLS and CDR2 YYNGEE. This CDR3 comprises 14 residues. Trimming stripped 2 bases from V and 5 bases from J, with 13 bases between. The CDR3 sequence: CASSVGTQGTEAFF. Written as DNA, the CDR3 is TGTGCCAGCAGCGTGGGTACACAGGGAACTGAAGCTTTCTTT.

The V call is TRBV6-1, the J call TRBJ2-3; no clear D. The length of the CDR3 is 15 residues. V lost 1 base, J lost 2 bases, and 10 bases lay in between. Germline V gene data show CDR1 as MNHNS and CDR2 as SASEGT. The CDR3 DNA is TGTGCCAGCAGTGAAGATGGTCTAACCACAGATACGCAGTATTTT. This gives the protein CASSEDGLTTDTQYF.

There are a few counts of this clone. This sequence joins TRBV29-1 and TRBJ1-2; D unclear. The CDR3 has 14 residues. V was shortened by 1 base and J by 1 base, with 10 bases between the two germline ends. Germline values: CDR1 SQVTM, CDR2 ANQGSEA. The CDR3 here is CSVEGSSDNYGYTF. The CDR3 nucleotides are TGCAGCGTTGAAGGTAGCAGCGATAACTATGGCTACACCTTC.

In its sample, this clone was seen once. The V gene is TRBV28, the J gene TRBJ2-7; D uncertain. The V gene lost 2 bases and the J gene lost 3 bases, with 11 bases spanning the gap. This CDR3 is built from 14 residues. CDR1 is MDHEN, CDR2 SYDVKM, per germline. The CDR3 DNA is TGTGCCAGCAGTTTACCCTTCAGGAACTACGAGCAGTACTTC. Amino acid sequence: CASSLPFRNYEQYF.

This clone was picked up one time. In DNA form, the CDR3 reads TGTGCAAGTCCCCCTTGCACCGGGGAGCTGTTTTTT. It codes for CASPPCTGELFF. The chain is built from TRBV12-2 and TRBJ2-2; TRBD2 reflects the table's D call only, with no check against the DNA. TRBV12-2 is tagged as a pseudogene. The CDR3 has 12 amino acids.

V gene TRBV6-5 combines with J gene TRBJ2-7, with TRBD1 matching 11 bases. Trimming removed 7 bases from V and 7 bases from J; junction bases left unmatched: 12. The germline CDR1 and CDR2 sequences are MNHEY and SVGAGI. The CDR3 spans 15 residues. Here the CDR3 DNA reads TGTGCCAGCAATACCGGACAGGGGGCATTTGAAGAGCAGTACTTC. Protein sequence: CASNTGQGAFEEQYF.

This chain uses TRBV30 with TRBJ1-1; a possible D gene is TRBD1 (6 bases). The germline V gene encodes CDR1 GTSNPN and CDR2 SVGIG (reference sequence). V dropped 3 bases and J dropped 11 bases, with 22 bases sitting between them. This CDR3 region has 14 residues. DNA for the CDR3: TGTGCCTGGAGAGCCCCAGGACAGCGAGCCGGGGCTTTCTTT. The encoded protein is CAWRAPGQRAGAFF.

For the CDR3, the DNA is TGTGCCAGCAGTTTAAGGGGACTAGCGGGGGGCTTGTCTGTGGAGACCCAGTACTTC. It translates to CASSLRGLAGGLSVETQYF. This rearrangement joins TRBV27 to TRBJ2-5; 15 bases map to TRBD2. Germline V gives CDR1 MNHEY, CDR2 SMNVEV (reference sequence). There are 19 residues in the CDR3. J gave up 5 bases and V 2 bases, and 12 bases lay outside the gene matches.

V and J are TRBV19 and TRBJ1-3; 10 bases are shared with TRBD1. Germline CDR1 is LNHDA and CDR2 is SQIVND (reference sequence). This CDR3 has 18 amino acids. With 6 bases clipped from V and 0 bases from J, the junction kept 11 bases outside the gene matches. CDR3 DNA: TGTGCCAGTAGGTCCGGGACAGGGGTCGCGAGCTCTGGAAACACCATATATTTT. Translating it yields CASRSGTGVASSGNTIYF. Full variable domain (remainder filled in from reference TRBV19 and TRBJ1-3): DGGITQSPKYLFRKEGQNVTLSCEQNLNHDAMYWYRQDPGQGLRLIYYSQIVNDFQKGDIAEGYSVSREKKESFPLTVTSAQKNPTAFYLCASRSGTGVASSGNTIYFGEGSWLTVV.

V gene TRBV6-5 combines with J gene TRBJ1-3; D remains unclear. Trimming left V 8 bases short and J 0 bases short, with 14 bases between. Germline V gene sequence: CDR1 MNHEY, CDR2 SVGAGI. This CDR3 contains 15 residues. Here the CDR3 DNA reads TGTGCCAGCGAGGAAAGTGTTTTCTCTGGAAACACCATATATTTT. Its protein is CASEESVFSGNTIYF.

J is TRBJ1-2 and V is TRBV11-2; unclear D gene. Trimming removed 2 bases at V and 2 bases at J, with 6 bases between. The germline CDR1 and CDR2 sequences are SGHAT and FQNNGV. The CDR3 length is 13 residues. CDR3: CASSLFRNYGYTF. In DNA form, the CDR3 reads TGTGCCAGCAGCTTATTCAGGAACTATGGCTACACCTTC.

This clone was observed a handful of times. The chain combines TRBV11-2 with TRBJ2-2; 8 nucleotides line up with TRBD1. V shed 6 bases and J 8 bases; nucleotides not matched to a gene: 14. The germline V gene encodes CDR1 SGHAT and CDR2 FQNNGV. The CDR3 extends over 16 amino acids. The DNA for the CDR3 is TGTGCCAGCAGTCCCTTAATTCAGGGGGCGAGAGGGGAGCTGTTTTTT. This encodes CASSPLIQGARGELFF. The full variable domain, its missing parts supplied by reference TRBV11-2 and TRBJ2-2, is EAGVAQSPRYKIIEKRQSVAFWCNPISGHATLYWYQQILGQGPKLLIQFQNNGVVDDSQLPKDRFSAERLKGVDSTLKIQPAKLEDSAVYLCASSPLIQGARGELFFGEGSRLTVL.

This clone was seen more than once but under ten times. This chain connects TRBV7-9 to TRBJ1-5; D uncertain. The CDR3 covers 14 residues. Germline loops: CDR1 SEHNR, CDR2 FQNEAQ (reference sequence). The V and J ends lost 4 bases and 2 bases respectively, with 9 bases between them. The CDR3 loop is CASSSAAGNQPQHF. Written as DNA, the CDR3 is TGTGCCAGCAGCTCCGCGGCGGGCAATCAGCCCCAGCATTTT.

In this sample, this clone turned up once. The V call is TRBV24-1, the J call TRBJ2-5; weak D call: TRBD2 (7 bases). Between the trimmed V and J ends, which lost 4 bases and 5 bases, there was a span of 16 bases. The germline CDR1 and CDR2 sequences are KGHDR and SFDVKD. CDR3 size: 15 residues. The DNA of the CDR3 is TGTGCCACCAGTGAGGCACGTGGGAGGGGGGAGACCCAGTACTTC. This codes for CATSEARGRGETQYF.

The CDR3 reads CASSQGDRGVSYEQYF. The CDR3 DNA reads TGTGCCAGCAGCCAGGGTGACAGGGGCGTTTCCTACGAGCAGTACTTC. This chain connects TRBV3-1 (or the pseudogene TRBV3-2) to TRBJ2-7, with TRBD1 identical over 8 bases. V shed 3 bases, J shed 1 base, and the junction held 8 bases outside the gene matches. Germline V gene data show CDR1 as LGHDT and CDR2 as YNNKEL (reference sequence). CDR3 size: 16 residues.

This chain joins TRBV14 and TRBJ2-7; 8 bases agree with TRBD1. Germline V gene data show CDR1 as SGHDN and CDR2 as FVKESK. The CDR3 sequence is 16 residues long. V shed 0 bases and J 3 bases; nucleotides not matched to a gene: 7. In DNA form, the CDR3 reads TGTGCCAGCAGCCAAGAACCGGGGACAGGCAACTACGAGCAGTACTTC. Protein product: CASSQEPGTGNYEQYF.

The genes are TRBV11-3 and TRBJ1-6; D not resolved. The CDR3 has 13 amino acids. The germline V and J ends were trimmed by 2 bases and 3 bases, with 2 bases remaining between them. Germline loops: CDR1 SGHNT, CDR2 YENEEA. CDR3 sequence (DNA): TGTGCCAGCAGCTTACGCTATAATTCACCCCTCCACTTT. Protein: CASSLRYNSPLHF.

J is TRBJ2-3 and V is TRBV11-2; TRBD2 is a possible D gene (6 bases). CDR1 and CDR2 from the germline V gene are SGHAT and FQNNGV. The CDR3 contains 16 residues. Trimming shortened V by 1 base and J by 4 bases, and 15 bases separated the two germline ends. Here the CDR3 DNA reads TGTGCCAGCAGCTTAGGTTCCGGGGGTTTCGCAGATACGCAGTATTTT. Translated: CASSLGSGGFADTQYF.

The J gene is TRBJ1-2, the V gene TRBV7-2, with D tentatively TRBD1 (6 bases). The ends were cut back, 0 bases at V and 7 bases at J, with 12 bases in the middle. The CDR3 spans 14 residues. CDR1 and CDR2 (germline): SGHTA, FQGNSA. CDR3: CASSLAGAGPGYTF. CDR3 in DNA: TGTGCCAGCAGCTTAGCGGGGGCGGGTCCTGGCTACACCTTC.

The chain links TRBV5-1 to TRBJ1-1; 10 nucleotides agree with TRBD1. The length of the CDR3 is 15 residues. The junction had 10 bases not matched to a gene; V was cut back by 4 bases and J by 7 bases. In germline, CDR1 is SGHRS, CDR2 YFSETQ. For the CDR3, the DNA is TGCGCCAGCAGCCCCCGGACAGGGGGTATTAGTGAAGCTTTCTTT. As protein: CASSPRTGGISEAFF.

This clone was counted only a few times. V gene TRBV30 combines with J gene TRBJ2-7; 9 bases agree with TRBD1. The germline V gene has CDR1 GTSNPN and CDR2 SVGIG (reference sequence). V was clipped by 2 bases and J by 4 bases; unmatched bases: 6. The CDR3 length is 14 residues. Written as DNA, the CDR3 is TGTGCCTGGAGTAAAACAGGGGGCCTGTACGAGCAGTACTTC. Its protein is CAWSKTGGLYEQYF.

The chain combines TRBV28 with TRBJ2-7, with D hard to call. Trimming stripped 6 bases from V and 2 bases from J, with 8 bases between. The CDR3 totals 12 residues. In germline, CDR1 is MDHEN, CDR2 SYDVKM. As DNA, the CDR3 is TGTGCCAGCAGCAGGTCGGCCTACGAGCAGTACTTC. Protein: CASSRSAYEQYF.

The chain links TRBV14 to TRBJ1-1, with D tentatively TRBD1 (5 bases). Germline values: CDR1 SGHDN, CDR2 FVKESK. V was pared by 3 bases and J by 7 bases, with 6 bases between. The CDR3 length is 11 residues. This CDR3 is CASSHTGEAFF. CDR3 DNA: TGTGCCAGCAGCCACACAGGTGAAGCTTTCTTT.